This T cell receptor beta chain was identified during a study of long-term antiretroviral therapy in people with HIV. The germline V gene has CDR1 MDHEN and CDR2 SYDVKM. This CDR3 is built from 18 residues. V was pared by 6 bases and J by 0 bases, with 11 bases of the junction left unmatched. At survey level, the immunoSEQ assay was run in its v3.0 version. Sequenced by immunoSEQ multiplex PCR; TCRdb stores in-frame clones only, minus some. Among approximately 20,000 clones listed, 84% were seen once. The clonotype was recovered from a man younger than 35 with HIV. Source: unsorted PBMCs, taken 0.9 years after starting antiretroviral therapy. This sequence joins TRBV28 and TRBJ2-6, with 7 bases aligning to TRBD1. CDR3 DNA sequence: TGTGCCAGCAGCCGAGGGGGACAGCTTTACTCTGGGGCCAACGTCCTGACTTTC. Amino acid sequence: CASSRGGQLYSGANVLTF. Full variable domain (remainder filled in from reference TRBV28 and TRBJ2-6): DVKVTQSSRYLVKRTGEKVFLECVQDMDHENMFWYRQDPGLGLRLIYFSYDVKMKEKGDIPEGYSVSREKKERFSLILESASTNQTSMYLCASSRGGQLYSGANVLTFGAGSRLTVL.